The TCR beta chain under discussion was sequenced for a study of blood T cells in healthy people across ages. Study-wide findings and caveats: It was not known whether donors were CMV positive (a possible confounder of expanded clonotype changes).

The CDR3 consists of 15 residues. With V trimmed by 2 bases and J by 7 bases, 4 bases remained unmatched. Per germline, CDR1 SEHNR and CDR2 FQNEAQ (reference sequence). Combining a sample-barcoded 5' primer with a J-beta primer mix, a second PCR ran for roughly 6 to 11 cycles. TCRdb re-analysed the 5' RACE reads in MiXCR, keeping a single row per CDR3 protein. The table has about 830,000 distinct CDR3 sequences, over 45% seen once. In this sample, this clonotype turned up a few times. Antigen specificity is unknown. The clonotype comes from a man aged 30 to 39 in good health. The material sequenced was blood. The rearrangement links TRBV7-9 to TRBJ1-6; 8 nucleotides line up with TRBD1. The chain's CDR3 is CASSLQGAQNSPLHF. CDR3 coding DNA: TGTGCCAGCAGCTTACAGGGGGCGCAGAATTCACCCCTCCACTTT.